These 31 T cell receptor beta chains came from one sample sequenced in a study of T cells in Graves' hyperthyroidism and ophthalmopathy. There were TCR beta CDR3 regions amplified from RNA transcripts. Initially, a first-round RT-PCR of the TCR CDR3 employed the HTBI primer set. TCRdb independently ran MiXCR on the multiplex PCR reads; one entry per CDR3 protein. This sample has about 380,000 distinct CDR3 sequences, with roughly 18% found just once. The source material was blood. The origin of the receptors is a man between 18 and 35 years old with Graves' ophthalmopathy.

The CDR3 nucleotides read TGCGCCAGCAGCCCTTGGCGGCAGAAGAACACCGGGGAGCTGTTTTTT. Translating gives CASSPWRQKNTGELFF. The chain couples TRBV4-1 to TRBJ2-2; D remains ambiguous. Germline V gene lookup returns CDR1 MGHRA and CDR2 YSYEKL. Trimming stripped 4 bases from V and 1 base from J, with 13 bases between. This CDR3 contains 16 residues.

This clonotype was detected many times. The chain has TRBV5-1 and TRBJ1-1; D remains unclear. Per the germline V gene, CDR1 is SGHRS and CDR2 is YFSETQ. The CDR3 totals 14 residues. Trimming pared 5 bases from V and 0 bases from J, leaving 11 bases between. The CDR3 DNA follows: TGCGCCAGCAGTGGCTCCGGGATGAACACTGAAGCTTTCTTT. It codes for CASSGSGMNTEAFF.

This chain joins TRBV7-3 and TRBJ2-7; tentatively, D is TRBD1 (5 bases). Trimming pared 5 bases from V and 6 bases from J, leaving 14 bases between. CDR1 and CDR2 (germline): SGHTA, FQGTGA. This CDR3 spans 13 amino acids. Written as DNA, the CDR3 is TGTGCCAGCAGCGCTTTCAGGGAAGGCGAGCAGTACTTC. Amino acids: CASSAFREGEQYF.

This clonotype was observed a handful of times. The chain carries TRBV18 and TRBJ1-4; D unclear. CDR3 size: 15 residues. V lost 0 bases and J 4 bases, leaving 9 bases between the germline ends. The germline gives CDR1 KGHSH, CDR2 LQKENI. This CDR3 reads CASSPPGMDNEKLFF. The CDR3 region has the DNA TGTGCCAGCTCACCACCGGGGATGGATAATGAAAAACTGTTTTTT.

In this sample, this clonotype turned up many times. The chain couples TRBV2 to TRBJ2-1; TRBD1 might be the D (6 bases). Germline-derived CDR1 and CDR2 are SNHLY and FYNNEI. CDR3 size: 13 residues. Trimming removed 4 bases at V and 14 bases at J, with 18 bases between. The CDR3 DNA follows: TGTGCCAGCAGTGCACTCGCAAGGAACAGGGAGTTCTTC. It encodes CASSALARNREFF.

The rearrangement uses TRBV4-2 and TRBJ2-2; D is ambiguous. Trimming removed 1 base from V and 5 bases from J, with 5 bases in between. Germline V lookup: CDR1 LGHNA, CDR2 YNFKEQ. The CDR3 has 13 residues. CDR3 DNA sequence: TGTGCCAGCAGCCAAGTCAGTACCGGGGAGCTGTTTTTT. Translating it yields CASSQVSTGELFF.

This clonotype occurred a few times. The V and J genes are TRBV6-1 and TRBJ2-1; 8 bases are shared with TRBD2. The CDR3 consists of 15 residues. Germline CDR1 is MNHNS and CDR2 is SASEGT. J lost 2 bases, V lost 8 bases, and 8 bases had no gene match. The CDR3 DNA reads as TGTGCCAGCCTATCCGCGGGGGGCCCCTACAATGAGCAGTTCTTC. It yields the protein CASLSAGGPYNEQFF.

This clonotype was seen repeatedly, ten times or more. The chain combines TRBV7-2 with TRBJ1-1; the D is unclear. V was shortened by 5 bases and J by 1 base, with 14 bases between the two germline ends. CDR1 and CDR2 (germline): SGHTA, FQGNSA. The CDR3 runs 15 residues. The CDR3, as DNA: TGTGCCAGCAGCATTAGACCGATGCCGAACACTGAAGCTTTCTTT. The encoded protein is CASSIRPMPNTEAFF.

This clonotype was observed a few times. The chain has TRBV3-1 and TRBJ1-6, with D possibly matching TRBD1 (5 bases). The CDR3 has 16 residues. Germline V gene sequence: CDR1 LGHDT, CDR2 YNNKEL (reference sequence). V shed 0 bases and J shed 4 bases, with 10 bases lying between them. The CDR3 DNA reads TGTGCCAGCAGCCAAGACACAGGTCTTTATAATTCACCCCTCCACTTT. Residues: CASSQDTGLYNSPLHF.

This clonotype was seen more than once but under ten times. V and J are TRBV3-1 and TRBJ2-7, with 8 bases fitting TRBD2. The CDR3 loop spans 16 amino acids. J gave up 0 bases and V 4 bases, and 8 bases lay outside the gene matches. Germline CDR1 LGHDT, CDR2 YNNKEL (reference sequence). CDR3 nucleotide sequence: TGTGCCAGCAGCCCGACGAGCGGGGGAAGCTCCTACGAGCAGTACTTC. Translating gives CASSPTSGGSSYEQYF.

V and J are TRBV29-1 and TRBJ2-3; perhaps TRBD2 as D (6 bases). Trimming stripped 3 bases from V and 2 bases from J, with 9 bases between. Germline V CDR1 and CDR2: SQVTM, ANQGSEA. CDR3 length: 13 amino acids. The CDR3 is CSVEAGNTDTQYF. The CDR3 DNA reads TGCAGCGTTGAGGCGGGAAACACAGATACGCAGTATTTT.

This clonotype was counted ten times or more. This rearrangement joins TRBV28 to TRBJ1-5; 10 positions agree with TRBD1. V lost 7 bases to trimming and J lost 3 bases; unmatched junction nucleotides: 9. There are 16 residues in the CDR3. In germline, CDR1 is MDHEN, CDR2 SYDVKM. CDR3: CASTESGTGANQPQHF. CDR3 bases: TGTGCCAGCACTGAGTCCGGGACAGGGGCCAATCAGCCCCAGCATTTT.

The chain is built from TRBV27 and TRBJ2-6, with a weak D call TRBD2 (6 bases). Germline V gene sequence: CDR1 MNHEY, CDR2 SMNVEV (reference sequence). The CDR3 runs to 16 residues. The V end lost 6 bases, the J end lost 4 bases, and 16 bases lay between the germline ends. The CDR3 DNA is TGTGCCAGCAGGGGGTTCGGGGGATCAGGGGCCAACGTCCTGACTTTC. Translating gives CASRGFGGSGANVLTF. Supplemented by reference TRBV27 and TRBJ2-6, the full variable domain reads EAQVTQNPRYLITVTGKKLTVTCSQNMNHEYMSWYRQDPGLGLRQIYYSMNVEVTDKGDVPEGYKVSRKEKRNFPLILESPSPNQTSLYFCASRGFGGSGANVLTFGAGSRLTVL.

The rearrangement uses TRBV20-1 and TRBJ1-6; tentatively, D is TRBD1 (6 bases). V lost 4 bases and J 5 bases, leaving 12 bases between the germline ends. The CDR3 is 14 residues long. CDR1 DFQATT and CDR2 SNEGSKA come from the germline V gene (reference sequence). The CDR3 DNA reads as TGCAGTGCTAAAGGACACAGGGATAATTCACCCCTCCACTTT. Its translation is CSAKGHRDNSPLHF.

This clonotype was found many times. The chain recombines TRBV11-2 with TRBJ1-2, with D unclear. CDR1 SGHAT and CDR2 FQNNGV come from the germline V gene. The CDR3 totals 12 residues. V gave up 2 bases and J gave up 3 bases, with 4 bases separating them. CDR3 coding DNA: TGTGCCAGCAGCTTATCCCACTATGGCTACACCTTC. Amino acid sequence: CASSLSHYGYTF.

The V call is TRBV15, the J call TRBJ2-7, with TRBD2 identical over 7 bases. The CDR3 sequence is 14 residues long. Trimming cost V 5 bases and J 3 bases; bases outside gene matches: 7. Germline assignment: CDR1 LNHNV and CDR2 YYDKDF (reference sequence). Here the CDR3 DNA reads TGTGCCACCAGCCGAGGACTAGGGGTCTACGAGCAGTACTTC. Translation gives CATSRGLGVYEQYF.

This clonotype came up many times. This chain joins TRBV12-3 or TRBV12-4 and TRBJ1-5; D is unresolved. Trimming stripped 2 bases from V and 9 bases from J, with 17 bases between. This CDR3 spans 15 amino acids. The CDR3 coding sequence is TGTGCCAGCAGTTTAAGTATGCTGGGCATTGGGCCCCAGCATTTT. Protein product: CASSLSMLGIGPQHF.

The J gene is TRBJ2-3, the V gene TRBV6-2 or TRBV6-3; 8 bases map to TRBD2. V lost 4 bases, J lost 3 bases, and 9 bases stayed unmatched. The length of the CDR3 is 16 residues. Looked up from germline, CDR1 is MNHEY and CDR2 is SVGEGT. The CDR3 loop reads CASSSISGVATDTQYF. DNA for the CDR3: TGTGCCAGCAGTTCGATTAGCGGGGTCGCGACAGATACGCAGTATTTT.

The chain joins TRBV5-1 to TRBJ1-5, with a weak D call TRBD1 (5 bases). Looked up from germline, CDR1 is SGHRS and CDR2 is YFSETQ. The CDR3 length is 16 residues. V gave up 4 bases and J gave up 2 bases, with 16 bases separating them. The CDR3 DNA is TGCGCCAGCAGCCCGGGCGGGACGGATCGCAATCAGCCCCAGCATTTT. Translated, it gives CASSPGGTDRNQPQHF.

This clonotype was recorded a few times. The rearrangement links TRBV13 to TRBJ1-6; D remains unclear. The V end lost 7 bases, the J end lost 8 bases, and 12 bases lay between the germline ends. The CDR3 has 13 residues. Germline-derived CDR1 and CDR2 are PRHDT and FYEKMQ (reference sequence). CDR3 in amino acids: CASTRIVDSPLHF. CDR3 coding DNA: TGTGCCAGCACGCGCATTGTGGATTCACCCCTCCACTTT.

The CDR3 sequence: CASSFSSGEQYF. Here the CDR3 DNA reads TGTGCCAGCAGCTTTTCCAGCGGCGAGCAGTACTTC. The rearrangement uses TRBV7-9 and TRBJ2-7; TRBD2 might be the D (5 bases). Trimming stripped 3 bases from V and 6 bases from J, with 9 bases between. The CDR3 has 12 residues. The germline CDR1 and CDR2 sequences are SEHNR and FQNEAQ (reference sequence).

As to this clonotype: This may stem from a read error, because a much larger clone lies one nucleotide away. This rearrangement joins TRBV11-2 to TRBJ2-7; D not certain. The length of the CDR3 is 11 residues. V lost 7 bases and J lost 2, with 6 bases in between. Germline CDR1 reads SGHAT; CDR2 reads FQNNGV. The CDR3 region has the DNA TGTGCCAGCACCCCCCCCTACGAGCAGTACTTC. It encodes CASTPPYEQYF.

This clonotype has a handful of counts. The chain couples TRBV19 to TRBJ1-2, with TRBD1 identical over 7 bases. V shed 6 bases, J shed 2 bases, and the junction held 12 bases outside the gene matches. The CDR3 sequence is 16 residues long. The germline V gene encodes CDR1 LNHDA and CDR2 SQIVND (reference sequence). The CDR3 here is CASRSSTGTANYGYTF. The CDR3 region has the DNA TGTGCCAGTAGAAGTTCTACCGGGACAGCAAACTATGGCTACACCTTC.

This chain links TRBV5-1 with TRBJ1-2; D remains ambiguous. Germline CDR1 reads SGHRS; CDR2 reads YFSETQ. The CDR3 is made up of 16 amino acids. Between the trimmed V and J ends, which lost 4 bases and 4 bases, there was a span of 20 bases. This chain's CDR3 is CASSRSAGSFIYGYTF. CDR3 bases: TGCGCCAGCAGCCGATCCGCGGGGTCCTTTATCTATGGCTACACCTTC.

V and J are TRBV12-3 or TRBV12-4 and TRBJ2-5, with 9 bases identical to TRBD2. Trimming removed 2 bases from V and 4 bases from J; junction bases left unmatched: 5. The CDR3 contains 15 residues. The CDR3 reads CASSLSGGGAETQYF. The DNA of the CDR3 is TGTGCCAGCAGTTTAAGCGGCGGGGGGGCAGAGACCCAGTACTTC.

This chain uses TRBV6-1 with TRBJ1-5, with D uncertain. The CDR3 covers 13 residues. Looked up from germline, CDR1 is MNHNS and CDR2 is SASEGT. V lost 5 bases and J lost 6, with 11 bases in between. DNA for the CDR3: TGTGCCAGCAGTTCCTCCATCGGTCAGCCCCAGCATTTT. Encoded protein: CASSSSIGQPQHF.

In this sample, this clonotype turned up many times. The chain employs TRBV7-6 and TRBJ2-3; weak D call: TRBD2 (5 bases). Germline lookup yields CDR1 SGHVS and CDR2 FNYEAQ. Trimming took 2 bases from V and 0 from J, leaving 9 bases between them. The CDR3 runs 15 residues. The CDR3 DNA is TGTGCCAGCAGCTTACAGGACTCTAGCACAGATACGCAGTATTTT. Its protein product is CASSLQDSSTDTQYF.

This clonotype has a handful of counts. The chain carries TRBV18 and TRBJ2-3, with a tentative D call TRBD1 (6 bases). Trimming removed 4 bases from V and 4 bases from J, with 12 bases in between. This CDR3 has 14 residues. Germline V lookup: CDR1 KGHSH, CDR2 LQKENI. The CDR3 region has the DNA TGTGCCAGCTCACTCTCGGACAGTTCAGATACGCAGTATTTT. Amino acids: CASSLSDSSDTQYF.

V and J are TRBV12-3 or TRBV12-4 and TRBJ2-7; no definite D call. Deletions cut 8 bases from V and 5 bases from J, with 7 bases between. CDR3 size: 10 residues. The CDR3 loop is CASLGNEQYF. CDR3 in DNA: TGTGCCAGCCTCGGCAACGAGCAGTACTTC.

This clonotype was counted ten times or more. This chain uses TRBV12-3 or TRBV12-4 with TRBJ2-1; D not certain. The V end was cut by 4 bases, the J end by 0 bases, with 10 bases between. The CDR3 is made up of 15 amino acids. The CDR3 is CASSSNSASYNEQFF. CDR3 nucleotides: TGTGCCAGCAGTTCCAACAGCGCCTCCTACAATGAGCAGTTCTTC.

This sequence joins TRBV4-1 and TRBJ1-1; tentative D call: TRBD1 (6 bases). Trimming took off 4 bases at V and 6 bases at J, with 12 bases between the two ends. This CDR3 region has 13 residues. CDR1 and CDR2 (germline): MGHRA, YSYEKL. The CDR3 here is CASSRTGAAEAFF. The CDR3 nucleotides are TGCGCCAGCAGCCGAACGGGGGCGGCTGAAGCTTTCTTT.